The TCR beta chain described here comes from a study of blood T cell repertoires in COVID-19. Study-level background: COVID-19 samples, acute and convalescent, were from the United States, Italy and Spain. The cDNA or gDNA used as material had been derived from T cells, B-cell-depleted T cells, or PBMCs.

Germline CDR1 and CDR2: KGHDR and SFDVKD. The V gene end was trimmed by 6 bases and the J gene end by 2 bases; junction bases not matched to a gene: 9. This CDR3 is 15 amino acids long. As originally analysed: Nucleated cell number was recorded as an estimate derived from reference gene primer amplification. Clones were sequenced by immunoSEQ multiplex PCR, and TCRdb holds only the in-frame ones, with some missing. D and trimming were read from the DNA, whereas the V and J calls and clone size are those reported in that table. The profile shows about 92,000 clones, around 85% of them singletons. This sequence was found in a human donor in a cohort sampled during active COVID-19. The chain couples TRBV24-1 to TRBJ2-7, with 7 bases that match TRBD1. The specimen was peripheral blood. CDR3 loop: CATSSPGQPPYEQYF. The CDR3 DNA reads as TGTGCCACCAGTTCCCCGGGACAGCCTCCCTACGAGCAGTACTTC.